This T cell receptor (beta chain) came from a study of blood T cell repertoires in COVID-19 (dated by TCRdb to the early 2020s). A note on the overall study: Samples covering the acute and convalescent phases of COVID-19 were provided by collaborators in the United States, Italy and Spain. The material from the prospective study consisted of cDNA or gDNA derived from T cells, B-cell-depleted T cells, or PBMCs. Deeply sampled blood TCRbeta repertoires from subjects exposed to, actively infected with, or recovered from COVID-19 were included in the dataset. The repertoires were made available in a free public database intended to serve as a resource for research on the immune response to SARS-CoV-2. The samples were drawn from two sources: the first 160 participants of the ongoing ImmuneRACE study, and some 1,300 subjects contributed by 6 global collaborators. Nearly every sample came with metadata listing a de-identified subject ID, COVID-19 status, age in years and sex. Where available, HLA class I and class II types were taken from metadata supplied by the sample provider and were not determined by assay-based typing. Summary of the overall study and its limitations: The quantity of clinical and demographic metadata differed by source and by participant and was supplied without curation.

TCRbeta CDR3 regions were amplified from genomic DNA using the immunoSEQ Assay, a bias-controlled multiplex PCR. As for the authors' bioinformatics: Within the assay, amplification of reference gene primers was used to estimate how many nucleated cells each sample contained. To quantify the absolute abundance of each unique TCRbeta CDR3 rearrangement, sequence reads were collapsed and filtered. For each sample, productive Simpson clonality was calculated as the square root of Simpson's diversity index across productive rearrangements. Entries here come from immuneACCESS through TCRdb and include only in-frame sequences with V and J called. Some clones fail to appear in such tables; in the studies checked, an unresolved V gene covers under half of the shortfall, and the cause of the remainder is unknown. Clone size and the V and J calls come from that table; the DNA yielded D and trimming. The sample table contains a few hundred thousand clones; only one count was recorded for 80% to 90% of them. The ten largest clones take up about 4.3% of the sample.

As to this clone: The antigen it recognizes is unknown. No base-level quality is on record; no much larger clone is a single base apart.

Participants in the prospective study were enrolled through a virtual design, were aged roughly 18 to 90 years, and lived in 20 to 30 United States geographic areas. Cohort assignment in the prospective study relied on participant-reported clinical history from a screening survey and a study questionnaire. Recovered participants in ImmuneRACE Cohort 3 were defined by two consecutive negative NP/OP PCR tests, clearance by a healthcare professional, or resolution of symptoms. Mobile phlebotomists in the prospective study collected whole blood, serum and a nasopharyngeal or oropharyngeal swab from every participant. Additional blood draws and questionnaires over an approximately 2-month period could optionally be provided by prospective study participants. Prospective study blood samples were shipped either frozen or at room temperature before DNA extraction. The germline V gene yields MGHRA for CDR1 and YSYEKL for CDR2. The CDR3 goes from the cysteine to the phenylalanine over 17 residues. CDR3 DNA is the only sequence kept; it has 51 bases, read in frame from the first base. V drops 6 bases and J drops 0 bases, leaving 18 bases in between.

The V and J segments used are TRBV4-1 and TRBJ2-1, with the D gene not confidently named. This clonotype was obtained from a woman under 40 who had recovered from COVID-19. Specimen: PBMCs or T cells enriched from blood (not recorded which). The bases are TGCGCCAGCAGACAGTTTTTCCCTTATCCCTCCTACAATGAGCAGTTCTTC. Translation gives CASRQFFPYPSYNEQFF.